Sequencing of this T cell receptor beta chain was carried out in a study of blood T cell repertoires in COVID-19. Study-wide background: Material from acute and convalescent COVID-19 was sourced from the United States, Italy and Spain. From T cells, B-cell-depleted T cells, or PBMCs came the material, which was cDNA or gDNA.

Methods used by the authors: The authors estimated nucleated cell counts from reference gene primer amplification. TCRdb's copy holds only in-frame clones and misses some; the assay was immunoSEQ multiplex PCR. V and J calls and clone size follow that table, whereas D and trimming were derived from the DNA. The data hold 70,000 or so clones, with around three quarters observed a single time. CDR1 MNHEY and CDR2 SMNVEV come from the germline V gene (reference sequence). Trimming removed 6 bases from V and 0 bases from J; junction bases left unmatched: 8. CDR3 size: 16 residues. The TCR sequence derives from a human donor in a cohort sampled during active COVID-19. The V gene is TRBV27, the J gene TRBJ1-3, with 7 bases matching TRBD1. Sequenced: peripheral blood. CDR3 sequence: CASRETGTLSGNTIYF. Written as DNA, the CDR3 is TGTGCCAGCAGGGAGACAGGGACCCTCTCTGGAAACACCATATATTTT.